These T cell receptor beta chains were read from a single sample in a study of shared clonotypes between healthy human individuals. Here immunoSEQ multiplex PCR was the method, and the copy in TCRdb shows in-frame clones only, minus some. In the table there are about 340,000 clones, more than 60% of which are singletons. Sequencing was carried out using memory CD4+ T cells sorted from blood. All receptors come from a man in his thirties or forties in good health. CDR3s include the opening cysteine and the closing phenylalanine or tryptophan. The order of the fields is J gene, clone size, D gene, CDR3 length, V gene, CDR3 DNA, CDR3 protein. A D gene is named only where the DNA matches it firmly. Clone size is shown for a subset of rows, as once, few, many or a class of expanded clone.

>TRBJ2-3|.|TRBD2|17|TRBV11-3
TGTGCCAGCAGCAAACTAGCGGGAGGGCCATGGGTCGATACGCAGTATTTT
CASSKLAGGPWVDTQYF
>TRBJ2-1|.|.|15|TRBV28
TGTGCCAGCAGGCCCGTGTGGGGAGCCTACAATGAGCAGTTCTTC
CASRPVWGAYNEQFF
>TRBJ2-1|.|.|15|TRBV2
TGTGCCAGCAGTCGGGCAGGTCCCGGATATAGTGAGCAGTTCTTC
CASSRAGPGYSEQFF
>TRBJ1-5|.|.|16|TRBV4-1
TGCGCCAGCAGCCAAGTGGGAAGGGACCGCAATCAGCCCCAGCATTTT
CASSQVGRDRNQPQHF
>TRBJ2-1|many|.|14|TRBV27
TGTGCCAGCACCGGTGGACCCGCCTACAATGAGCAGTTCTTC
CASTGGPAYNEQFF
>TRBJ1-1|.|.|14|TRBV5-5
TGTGCCAGCAGCAGGACAGCAATGAACACTGAAGCTTTCTTT
CASSRTAMNTEAFF
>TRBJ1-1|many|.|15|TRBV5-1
TGCGCCAGCAGCTTGACAGGGTGGGCCGACACTGAAGCTTTCTTT
CASSLTGWADTEAFF
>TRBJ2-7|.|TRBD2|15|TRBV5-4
TGTGCCAGCAGCTTGGGAGGGACTAGCGGTAACGAGCAGTACTTC
CASSLGGTSGNEQYF
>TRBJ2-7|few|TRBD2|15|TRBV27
TGTGCCAGCAGTTGGAGGACTAGCGGCTCCTACGAGCAGTACTTC
CASSWRTSGSYEQYF
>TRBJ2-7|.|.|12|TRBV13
TGTGCCAGCAGCGGCGCCTCCTACGAGCAGTACTTC
CASSGASYEQYF
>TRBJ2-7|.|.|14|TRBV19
TGTGCCAGTAGTTCGACATTGAGGACCTACGAGCAGTACTTC
CASSSTLRTYEQYF
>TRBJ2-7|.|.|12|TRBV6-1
TGTGCCAGCAGTGACCGAGCCTACGAGCAGTACTTC
CASSDRAYEQYF
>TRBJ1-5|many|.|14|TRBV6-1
TGTGCCAGCAGTGATGTCCAGTCAAATCAGCCCCAGCATTTT
CASSDVQSNQPQHF
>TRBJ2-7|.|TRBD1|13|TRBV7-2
TGTGCCAGCTCCCGGGACAGATCCTACGAGCAGTACTTC
CASSRDRSYEQYF
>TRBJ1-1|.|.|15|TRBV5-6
TGTGCCAGCAGCTACAACCCGAGGGGTAACACTGAAGCTTTCTTT
CASSYNPRGNTEAFF
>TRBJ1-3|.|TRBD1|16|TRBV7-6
TGTGCCAGCAGCTTAGAGGGTGCAGGGGGAGGAAACACCATATATTTT
CASSLEGAGGGNTIYF
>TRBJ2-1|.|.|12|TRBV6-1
TGTGCCAGCAGTGGACTGGTCAATGAGCAGTTCTTC
CASSGLVNEQFF
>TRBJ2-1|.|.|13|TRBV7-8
TGTGCCAGCAGCTTAGCGCGTAACAATGAGCAGTTCTTC
CASSLARNNEQFF
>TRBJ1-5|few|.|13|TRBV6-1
TGTGCCAGCAGTGAGCAGGTGGGCAAGCCCCAGCATTTT
CASSEQVGKPQHF
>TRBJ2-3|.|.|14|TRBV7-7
TGTGCTAGCAGCCCCACCACCGGGACAGATACGCAGTATTTT
CASSPTTGTDTQYF
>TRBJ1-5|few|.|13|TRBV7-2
TGTGCCAGCAGCCCACGCTACAATCAGCCCCAGCATTTT
CASSPRYNQPQHF
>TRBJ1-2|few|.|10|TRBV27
TGTGCCAGCAGTTTAGGTGGCTACACCTTC
CASSLGGYTF
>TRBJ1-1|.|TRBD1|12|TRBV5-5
TGTGCCAGCAGCTTAGGGACAGGGAGGACTTTCTTT
CASSLGTGRTFF